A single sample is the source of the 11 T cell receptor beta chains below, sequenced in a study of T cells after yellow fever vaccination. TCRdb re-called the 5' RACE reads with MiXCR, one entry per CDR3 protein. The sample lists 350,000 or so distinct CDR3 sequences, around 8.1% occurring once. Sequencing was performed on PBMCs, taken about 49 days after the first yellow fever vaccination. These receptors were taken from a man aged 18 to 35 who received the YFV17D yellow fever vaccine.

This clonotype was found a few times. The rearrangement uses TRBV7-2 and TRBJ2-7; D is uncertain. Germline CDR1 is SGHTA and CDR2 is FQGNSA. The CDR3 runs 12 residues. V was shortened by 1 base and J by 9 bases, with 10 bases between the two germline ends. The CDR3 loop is CASSLGGMVQYF. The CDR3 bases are TGTGCCAGCAGCTTAGGAGGAATGGTGCAGTACTTC.

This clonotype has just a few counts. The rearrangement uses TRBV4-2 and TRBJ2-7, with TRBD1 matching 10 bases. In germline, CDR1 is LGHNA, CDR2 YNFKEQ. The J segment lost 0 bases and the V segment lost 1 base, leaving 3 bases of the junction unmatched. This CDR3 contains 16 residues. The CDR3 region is CASSQGQGAPSYEQYF. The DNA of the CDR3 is TGTGCCAGCAGCCAAGGACAGGGGGCCCCCTCCTACGAGCAGTACTTC.

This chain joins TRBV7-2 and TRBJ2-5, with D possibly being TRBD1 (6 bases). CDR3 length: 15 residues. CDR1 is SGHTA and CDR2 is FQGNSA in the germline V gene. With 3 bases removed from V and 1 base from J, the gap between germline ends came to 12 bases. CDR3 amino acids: CASSFYGGLQETQYF. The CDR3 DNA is TGTGCCAGCAGCTTTTATGGGGGCCTCCAAGAGACCCAGTACTTC.

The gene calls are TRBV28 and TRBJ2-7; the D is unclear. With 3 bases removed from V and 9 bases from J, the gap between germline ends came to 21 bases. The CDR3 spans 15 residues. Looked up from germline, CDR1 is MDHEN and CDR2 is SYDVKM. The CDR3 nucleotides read TGTGCCAGCAGTTTTGGGCCTCTATCCTCTCCGGTGCAGTACGTC. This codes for CASSFGPLSSPVQYV.

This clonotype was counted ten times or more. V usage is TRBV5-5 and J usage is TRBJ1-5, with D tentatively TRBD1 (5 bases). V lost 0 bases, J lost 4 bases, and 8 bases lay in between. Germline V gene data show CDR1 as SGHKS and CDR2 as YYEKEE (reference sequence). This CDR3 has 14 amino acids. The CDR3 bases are TGTGCCAGCAGCTTGGTAGGGGCAAATCAGCCCCAGCATTTT. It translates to CASSLVGANQPQHF.

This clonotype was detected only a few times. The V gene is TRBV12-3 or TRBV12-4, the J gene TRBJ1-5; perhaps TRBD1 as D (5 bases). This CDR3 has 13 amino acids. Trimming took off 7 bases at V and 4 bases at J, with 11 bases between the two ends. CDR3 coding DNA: TGTGCCAGCAACAGGAGGTGGAATCAGCCCCAGCATTTT. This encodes CASNRRWNQPQHF.

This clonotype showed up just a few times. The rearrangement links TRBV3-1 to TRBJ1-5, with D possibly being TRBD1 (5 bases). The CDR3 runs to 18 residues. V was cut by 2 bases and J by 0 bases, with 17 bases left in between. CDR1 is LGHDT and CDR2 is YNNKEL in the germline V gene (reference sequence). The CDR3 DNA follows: TGTGCCAGCAGCCAATTTCCGGCGGGGACGGGTAGCAATCAGCCCCAGCATTTT. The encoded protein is CASSQFPAGTGSNQPQHF.

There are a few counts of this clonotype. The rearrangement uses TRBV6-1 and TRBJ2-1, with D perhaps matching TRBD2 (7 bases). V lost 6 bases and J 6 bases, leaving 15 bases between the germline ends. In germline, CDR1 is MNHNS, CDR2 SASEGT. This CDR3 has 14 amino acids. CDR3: CASRNNGGANEQFF. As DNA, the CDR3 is TGTGCCAGCAGAAACAATGGGGGGGCCAATGAGCAGTTCTTC.

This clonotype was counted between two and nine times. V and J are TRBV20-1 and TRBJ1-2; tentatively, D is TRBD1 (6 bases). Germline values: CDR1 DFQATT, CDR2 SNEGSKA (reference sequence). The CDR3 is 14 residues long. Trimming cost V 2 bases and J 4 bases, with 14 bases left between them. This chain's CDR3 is CSARHGQDSYGYTF. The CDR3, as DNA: TGCAGTGCTAGACATGGGCAGGACAGCTATGGCTACACCTTC.

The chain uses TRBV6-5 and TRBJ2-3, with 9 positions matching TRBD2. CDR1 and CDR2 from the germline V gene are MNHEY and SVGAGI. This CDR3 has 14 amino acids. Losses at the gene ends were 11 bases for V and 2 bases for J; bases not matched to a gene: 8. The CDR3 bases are TGTGCCGCGTTCGGCGGGGGGGCCACAGATACGCAGTATTTT. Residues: CAAFGGGATDTQYF.

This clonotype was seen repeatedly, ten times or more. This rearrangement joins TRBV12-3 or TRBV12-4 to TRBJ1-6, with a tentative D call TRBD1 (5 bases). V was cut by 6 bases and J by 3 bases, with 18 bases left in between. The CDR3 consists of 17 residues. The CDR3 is CASSHLGVSRYNSPLHF. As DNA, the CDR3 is TGTGCCAGCAGCCATTTGGGGGTCTCCCGCTATAATTCACCCCTCCACTTT.